Presented here are 18 T cell receptor beta chains from one specimen sequenced in a study of blood T cell repertoires in COVID-19. TCRdb's table, derived via immunoSEQ multiplex PCR, lists solely in-frame clones and lacks some. The sample includes hundreds of thousands of clones, about 86% of them seen just once. Sequencing was done on a sample of peripheral blood. The source is a woman aged 55-69 years with COVID-19, enrolled during active disease.

The gene calls are TRBV24-1 and TRBJ2-5; TRBD2 might be the D (6 bases). The CDR3 consists of 15 residues. V was trimmed by 8 bases and J by 2 bases, leaving 17 bases between them. In germline, CDR1 is KGHDR, CDR2 SFDVKD. In DNA form, the CDR3 reads TGTGCCACCAACCGCCCGCCGGGAGCACAAGAGACCCAGTACTTC. Residues: CATNRPPGAQETQYF.

This chain links TRBV6-2 or TRBV6-3 with TRBJ1-2; a possible D gene is TRBD1 (5 bases). V was shortened by 6 bases and J by 6 bases, with 8 bases between the two germline ends. CDR3 length: 11 amino acids. Looked up from germline, CDR1 is MNHEY and CDR2 is SVGEGT. As DNA, the CDR3 is TGTGCCAGCAGCAAAGGGGATGGCTACACCTTC. Residues: CASSKGDGYTF.

V is TRBV5-8 and J is TRBJ2-7; D possibly corresponds to TRBD1 (6 bases). The length of the CDR3 is 13 residues. Trimming took off 0 bases at V and 6 bases at J, with 10 bases between the two ends. Germline-derived CDR1 and CDR2 are SGHTS and YDEGEE. CDR3 sequence (DNA): TGTGCCAGCAGCTTGGCCGGGACACTCGAGCAGTACTTC. Translated: CASSLAGTLEQYF.

The chain employs TRBV18 and TRBJ1-1; D uncertain. Germline-derived CDR1 and CDR2 are KGHSH and LQKENI. Trimming took 4 bases from V and 0 from J, leaving 6 bases between them. This CDR3 spans 13 amino acids. The CDR3 DNA follows: TGTGCCAGCTCACTACACGTGAACACTGAAGCTTTCTTT. Protein: CASSLHVNTEAFF.

The table lists this clone with a count of one. The J gene is TRBJ1-2, the V gene TRBV5-1; D is unresolved. The V and J ends lost 0 bases and 3 bases respectively, with 9 bases between them. Germline V gene lookup returns CDR1 SGHRS and CDR2 YFSETQ. The CDR3 loop spans 14 amino acids. The CDR3 protein is CASSLAGRDYGYTF. CDR3 nucleotide sequence: TGCGCCAGCAGCTTGGCCGGGAGGGACTATGGCTACACCTTC.

Here the CDR3 DNA reads TGTGCCTGGAGTACGGGGAGGGCCTTTAGCAATCAGCCCCAGCATTTT. The encoded protein is CAWSTGRAFSNQPQHF. J is TRBJ1-5 and V is TRBV30; D call uncertain. The CDR3 contains 16 residues. Trimming took off 2 bases at V and 0 bases at J, with 14 bases between the two ends. Germline V gene lookup returns CDR1 GTSNPN and CDR2 SVGIG (reference sequence). The whole variable domain, filled in from reference TRBV30 and TRBJ1-5, reads SQTIHQWPATLVQPVGSPLSLECTVEGTSNPNLYWYRQAAGRGLQLLFYSVGIGQISSEVPQNLSASRPQDRQFILSSKKLLLSDSGFYLCAWSTGRAFSNQPQHFGDGTRLSIL.

This chain uses TRBV18 with TRBJ1-2; TRBD1 might be the D (6 bases). Germline V gene sequence: CDR1 KGHSH, CDR2 LQKENI. This CDR3 has 13 amino acids. Deletions cut 2 bases from V and 4 bases from J, with 8 bases between. This CDR3 is CASSPDRIYGYTF. In DNA, the CDR3 is TGTGCCAGCTCACCAGACAGGATCTATGGCTACACCTTC.

This clone showed up just once. CDR3 nucleotide sequence: TGTGCCACCAGTGAACTAAATACGCGGGACAGGGGGCGTAGGGGCTATGGCTACACCTTC. It translates to CATSELNTRDRGRRGYGYTF. The chain recombines TRBV24-1 with TRBJ1-2; TRBD1 aligns across 12 bases. Germline V gene sequence: CDR1 KGHDR, CDR2 SFDVKD. The CDR3 runs 20 residues. V trimming: 4 bases; J trimming: 4 bases; junction bases outside the gene matches: 18.

The J gene is TRBJ2-5, the V gene TRBV7-2, with D perhaps TRBD1 (7 bases). The CDR3 extends over 14 amino acids. The germline V gene encodes CDR1 SGHTA and CDR2 FQGNSA. V was pared by 1 base and J by 6 bases, with 12 bases between. The CDR3, as DNA: TGTGCCAGCAGCTTAGGGGCAGGGGGGAAGACCCAGTACTTC. Protein: CASSLGAGGKTQYF.

DNA of the CDR3: TGCGCCAGCAGCTCGGACAGGCCGAACACCGGGGAGCTGTTTTTT. Its translation is CASSSDRPNTGELFF. This sequence joins TRBV5-1 and TRBJ2-2, with 7 positions matching TRBD1. The CDR3 consists of 15 residues. The V and J ends lost 3 bases and 0 bases, in that order; junction bases with no gene match: 2. The germline CDR1 and CDR2 sequences are SGHRS and YFSETQ.

The rearrangement uses TRBV15 and TRBJ1-2; the match to TRBD1 covers 7 bases. V shed 3 bases, J shed 7 bases, and the junction held 8 bases outside the gene matches. The CDR3 covers 14 residues. The germline V gene has CDR1 LNHNV and CDR2 YYDKDF (reference sequence). CDR3 nucleotide sequence: TGTGCCACCAGCAGTCGGACAGGAAGGGGTGGCTACACCTTC. Translated, it gives CATSSRTGRGGYTF.

This sequence joins TRBV11-2 and TRBJ1-4; 9 bases fit TRBD1. The CDR3 totals 17 residues. The trim removed 2 bases at V and 5 bases at J, leaving 9 bases unmatched. Germline CDR1 reads SGHAT; CDR2 reads FQNNGV. DNA of the CDR3: TGTGCCAGCAGCTTACACGGGGTGGGGACAGGGAATGAAAAACTGTTTTTT. This translates into CASSLHGVGTGNEKLFF.

This clone was counted only a few times. This chain joins TRBV2 and TRBJ1-5; the match to TRBD1 covers 9 bases. After removal of 4 bases from V and 5 bases from J, the junction contained 3 bases not matched to a gene. CDR1 is SNHLY, CDR2 FYNNEI, per germline. The CDR3 sequence is 14 residues long. The CDR3: CASSGGTGYQPQHF. As DNA, the CDR3 is TGTGCCAGCAGTGGGGGGACAGGGTATCAGCCCCAGCATTTT.

V and J are TRBV7-2 and TRBJ2-1; D perhaps matches TRBD1 (6 bases). The CDR3 extends over 15 amino acids. The V gene lost 4 bases and the J gene lost 10 bases, with 20 bases spanning the gap. Germline CDR1 SGHTA, CDR2 FQGNSA. DNA for the CDR3: TGTGCCAGCAGCTCCGGGACACCCACAATAGGGGAGCAGTTCTTC. It codes for CASSSGTPTIGEQFF.

This clone appeared once. This chain links TRBV9 with TRBJ2-1; TRBD2 matches at 13 bases. This CDR3 comprises 16 residues. The V gene's germline CDR1 is SGDLS and CDR2 YYNGEE. V was clipped by 3 bases and J by 7 bases; unmatched bases: 7. CDR3 bases: TGTGCCAGCAGCGGCGTGACTAGCGGGGGGCAGAATGAGCAGTTCTTC. It specifies CASSGVTSGGQNEQFF.

This chain uses TRBV6-6 with TRBJ1-4; 8 bases line up with TRBD1. Germline CDR1 MNHNY, CDR2 SVGAGI (reference sequence). The CDR3 loop spans 15 amino acids. The trim removed 1 base at V and 7 bases at J, leaving 5 bases unmatched. Here the CDR3 reads CASSYWSQGGEKLFF. In DNA, the CDR3 is TGTGCCAGCAGTTACTGGTCACAGGGGGGTGAAAAACTGTTTTTT.

The CDR3 DNA sequence: TGTGCCAGCAGCGCCCTTTCGGGACAGAATCATGGCTACACCTTC. It encodes CASSALSGQNHGYTF. This chain connects TRBV7-3 to TRBJ1-2, with 7 bases that match TRBD1. With 5 bases clipped from V and 6 bases from J, the junction kept 12 bases outside the gene matches. The CDR3 covers 15 residues. The germline V gene has CDR1 SGHTA and CDR2 FQGTGA.

The chain combines TRBV9 with TRBJ2-5, with TRBD2 identical over 9 bases. J gave up 5 bases and V 7 bases, and 9 bases lay outside the gene matches. In germline, CDR1 is SGDLS, CDR2 YYNGEE. CDR3 length equals 14 residues. The CDR3 loop reads CASRGGGLRETQYF. For the CDR3, the DNA is TGTGCCAGCCGCGGGGGGGGTTTACGGGAGACCCAGTACTTC.